The clone carrying this TCR beta chain was seen only a few times. This sample was included in a study of T-cell memory formation after mild COVID-19. The CDR3 contains 13 residues. 5'RACE with constant-segment primers built TCRalpha and TCRbeta cDNA libraries with UMIs. MiXCR, applied by TCRdb to the 5' RACE reads, yields one record per CDR3 protein. The table records a few hundred thousand distinct CDR3 sequences, 20% to 25% of them present only once. This sequence originates from a man between 18 and 29 years old who had mild COVID-19 (a few samples of this study predate the infection). Cell type and time point are not known. The chain carries TRBV21-1 and TRBJ2-7; the D call of TRBD2 is as the table states it, not checked on the DNA. TRBV21-1 is a recognized pseudogene. The sequenced material came from PBMCs or a T cell subset sorted from them (not recorded which). This chain's CDR3 is CASLLAGAGEQYV. DNA for the CDR3: TGTGCCAGCCTACTAGCGGGGGCGGGGGAGCAGTACGTC.